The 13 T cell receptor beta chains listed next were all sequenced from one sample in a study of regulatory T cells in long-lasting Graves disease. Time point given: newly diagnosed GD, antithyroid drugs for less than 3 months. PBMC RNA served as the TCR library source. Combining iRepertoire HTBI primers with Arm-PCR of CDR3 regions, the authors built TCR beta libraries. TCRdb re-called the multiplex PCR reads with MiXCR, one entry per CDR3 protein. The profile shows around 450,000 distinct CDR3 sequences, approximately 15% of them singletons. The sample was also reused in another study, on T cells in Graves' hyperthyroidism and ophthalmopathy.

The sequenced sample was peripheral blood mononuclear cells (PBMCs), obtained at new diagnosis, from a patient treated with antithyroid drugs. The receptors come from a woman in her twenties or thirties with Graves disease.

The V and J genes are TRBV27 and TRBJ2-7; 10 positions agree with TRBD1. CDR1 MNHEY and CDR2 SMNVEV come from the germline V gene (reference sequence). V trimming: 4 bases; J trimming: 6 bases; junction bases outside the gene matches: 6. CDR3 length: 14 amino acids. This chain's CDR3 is CASSSDRGMSEQYF. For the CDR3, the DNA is TGTGCCAGCAGTTCGGACAGGGGGATGAGCGAGCAGTACTTC.

CDR3 in DNA: TGTGCCAGCAGTGCCACAGGGCCGGTGGGTAATTCACCCCTCCACTTT. It is translated as CASSATGPVGNSPLHF. The chain uses TRBV2 and TRBJ1-6; D is perhaps TRBD1 (6 bases). Trimming took 4 bases from V and 6 from J, leaving 16 bases between them. Looked up from germline, CDR1 is SNHLY and CDR2 is FYNNEI. CDR3 size: 16 residues.

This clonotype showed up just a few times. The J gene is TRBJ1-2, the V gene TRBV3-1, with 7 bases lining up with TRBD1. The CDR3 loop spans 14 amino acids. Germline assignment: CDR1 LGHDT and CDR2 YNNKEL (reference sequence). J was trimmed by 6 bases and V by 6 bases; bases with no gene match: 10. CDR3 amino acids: CASRMEGAAHGYTF. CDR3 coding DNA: TGTGCCAGCAGGATGGAGGGGGCAGCCCATGGCTACACCTTC.

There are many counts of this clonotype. As DNA, the CDR3 is TGTGCCAGCAGCTTTGGGACAGCGGGGAGAATTGGCACAGATACGCAGTATTTT. Amino acid sequence: CASSFGTAGRIGTDTQYF. V is TRBV7-4 and J is TRBJ2-3, with D perhaps matching TRBD1 or TRBD2 (7 bases each). Germline V gene lookup returns CDR1 SGHVT and CDR2 SQSDAQ. There are 18 residues in the CDR3. The germline V and J ends were trimmed by 3 bases and 1 base, with 20 bases remaining between them.

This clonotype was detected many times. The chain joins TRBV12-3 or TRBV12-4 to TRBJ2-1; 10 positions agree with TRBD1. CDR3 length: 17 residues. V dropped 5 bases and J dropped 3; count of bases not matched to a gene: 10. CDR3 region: CASSAYTGTGVYNEQFF. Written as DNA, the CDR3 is TGTGCCAGCAGTGCTTATACCGGGACAGGGGTCTACAATGAGCAGTTCTTC.

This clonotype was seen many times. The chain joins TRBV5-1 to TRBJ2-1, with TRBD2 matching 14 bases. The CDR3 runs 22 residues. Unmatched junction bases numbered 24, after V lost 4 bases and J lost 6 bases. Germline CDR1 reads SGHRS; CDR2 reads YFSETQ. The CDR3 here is CASSADPTGTSGSPWLFNEQFF. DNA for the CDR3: TGCGCCAGCAGCGCAGACCCTACCGGGACTAGCGGGAGTCCCTGGCTTTTCAATGAGCAGTTCTTC.

The CDR3 sequence: CASSSLGELSYEQYF. DNA for the CDR3: TGTGCCAGCAGCTCCCTAGGGGAGCTCTCCTACGAGCAGTACTTC. The rearrangement links TRBV3-1 to TRBJ2-7; either TRBD1 or TRBD2 may supply D (5 bases each). V lost 5 bases to trimming and J lost 0 bases, with 14 bases between them. Germline V gives CDR1 LGHDT, CDR2 YNNKEL (reference sequence). This CDR3 contains 15 residues.

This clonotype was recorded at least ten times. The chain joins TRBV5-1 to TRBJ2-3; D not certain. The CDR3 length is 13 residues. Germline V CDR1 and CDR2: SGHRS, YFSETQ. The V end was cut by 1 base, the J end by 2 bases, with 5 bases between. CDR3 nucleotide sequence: TGCGCCAGCAGCTTGTGGACCACAGATACGCAGTATTTT. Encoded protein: CASSLWTTDTQYF. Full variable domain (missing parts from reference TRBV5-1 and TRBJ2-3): KAGVTQTPRYLIKTRGQQVTLSCSPISGHRSVSWYQQTPGQGLQFLFEYFSETQRNKGNFPGRFSGRQFSNSRSEMNVSTLELGDSALYLCASSLWTTDTQYFGPGTRLTVL.

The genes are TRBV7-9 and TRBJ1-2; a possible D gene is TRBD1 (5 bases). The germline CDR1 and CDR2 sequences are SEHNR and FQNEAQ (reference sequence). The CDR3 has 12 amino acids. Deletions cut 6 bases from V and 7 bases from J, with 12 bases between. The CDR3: CASSGGGFGYTF. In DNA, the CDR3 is TGTGCCAGCAGTGGTGGGGGGTTTGGCTACACCTTC.

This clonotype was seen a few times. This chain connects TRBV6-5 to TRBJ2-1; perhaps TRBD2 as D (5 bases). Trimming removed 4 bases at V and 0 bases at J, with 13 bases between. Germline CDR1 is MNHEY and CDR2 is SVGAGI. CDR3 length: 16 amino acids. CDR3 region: CASSSSADFSYNEQFF. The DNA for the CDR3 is TGTGCCAGCAGTTCCTCCGCGGACTTCTCCTACAATGAGCAGTTCTTC.

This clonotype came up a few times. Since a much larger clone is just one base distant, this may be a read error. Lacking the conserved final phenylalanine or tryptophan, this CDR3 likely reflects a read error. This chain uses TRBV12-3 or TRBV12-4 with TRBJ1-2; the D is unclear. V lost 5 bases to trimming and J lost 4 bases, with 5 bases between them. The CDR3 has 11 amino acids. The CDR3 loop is CASSRAYGYTL. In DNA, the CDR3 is TGTGCCAGCAGTAGGGCCTATGGCTACACCCTC.

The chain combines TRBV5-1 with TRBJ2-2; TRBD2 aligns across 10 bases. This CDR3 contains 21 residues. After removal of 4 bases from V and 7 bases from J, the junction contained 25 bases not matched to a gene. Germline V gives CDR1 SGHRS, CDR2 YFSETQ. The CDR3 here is CASSVPSRASGRAWGLGELFF. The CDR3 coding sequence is TGCGCCAGCAGCGTCCCCTCTAGGGCTAGCGGGAGAGCTTGGGGCCTCGGGGAGCTGTTTTTT.

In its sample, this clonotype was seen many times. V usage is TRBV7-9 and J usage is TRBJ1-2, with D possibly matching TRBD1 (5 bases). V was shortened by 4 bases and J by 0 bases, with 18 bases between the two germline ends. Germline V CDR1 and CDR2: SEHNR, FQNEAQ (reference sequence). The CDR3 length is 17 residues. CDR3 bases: TGTGCCAGCAGCTCCTCCAGGGTCCAGGACGCTAACTATGGCTACACCTTC. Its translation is CASSSSRVQDANYGYTF.